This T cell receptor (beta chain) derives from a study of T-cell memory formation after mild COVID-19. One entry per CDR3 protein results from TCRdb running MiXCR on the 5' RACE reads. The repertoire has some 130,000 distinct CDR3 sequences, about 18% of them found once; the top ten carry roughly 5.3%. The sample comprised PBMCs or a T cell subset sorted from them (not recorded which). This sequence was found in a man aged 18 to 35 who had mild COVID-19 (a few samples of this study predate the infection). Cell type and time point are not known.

The CDR3 DNA follows: TGCGCCAGCCAGGGAGGACCAGATACGCAGTATTTT. The encoded protein is CASQGGPDTQYF. The chain uses TRBV5-1 and TRBJ2-3; possible D gene TRBD2, 6 bases. The CDR3 covers 12 residues. V was clipped by 7 bases and J by 4 bases, with 10 bases between them. From germline, CDR1 is SGHRS and CDR2 YFSETQ.